Below, 13 T cell receptor beta chains from the same sample are listed, as sequenced in a study of blood T cell repertoires in COVID-19. Measured with immunoSEQ multiplex PCR; TCRdb has only the in-frame clones, and not every one. The table has a few hundred thousand clones, approximately 91% seen once; the top ten hold 0.8% to 0.9%. The sequenced material came from PBMCs or T cells enriched from blood (not recorded which). The receptors shown here come from a woman in her forties who had been exposed to COVID-19.

The chain links TRBV15 to TRBJ2-7; D is possibly TRBD2 (7 bases). The CDR3 covers 15 residues. With 0 bases removed from V and 3 bases from J, the gap between germline ends came to 12 bases. From germline, CDR1 is LNHNV and CDR2 YYDKDF (reference sequence). CDR3 sequence: CATSREWGGLYEQYF. CDR3 bases: TGTGCCACCAGCAGAGAGTGGGGGGGGCTCTACGAGCAGTACTTC.

The rearrangement links TRBV27 to TRBJ2-7, with a weak D call TRBD2 (5 bases). Trimming took 5 bases from V and 2 from J, leaving 16 bases between them. Germline V CDR1 and CDR2: MNHEY, SMNVEV (reference sequence). The CDR3 loop spans 15 amino acids. The CDR3 sequence is CASSQFFGVTYEQYF. The CDR3 region has the DNA TGTGCCAGCAGTCAATTTTTCGGGGTCACCTACGAGCAGTACTTC.

The genes are TRBV4-2 and TRBJ2-1; possibly TRBD1 for D (6 bases). CDR1 LGHNA and CDR2 YNFKEQ come from the germline V gene. CDR3 length: 13 amino acids. Trimming cost V 6 bases and J 7 bases, with 13 bases left between them. The CDR3 is CASRLSDRNEQFF. CDR3 nucleotides: TGTGCCAGCAGGCTATCCGACAGGAATGAGCAGTTCTTC.

V usage is TRBV6-2 or TRBV6-3 and J usage is TRBJ2-7, with TRBD2 matching 10 bases. The germline V gene encodes CDR1 MNHEY and CDR2 SVGEGT. V trimming: 2 bases; J trimming: 5 bases; junction bases outside the gene matches: 6. CDR3 length equals 15 residues. CDR3: CASSYLAGVLNEQYF. The CDR3 nucleotides read TGTGCCAGCAGTTACCTAGCGGGAGTCTTGAACGAGCAGTACTTC.

The gene calls are TRBV7-2 and TRBJ2-5; TRBD1 might be the D (5 bases). The V end lost 5 bases, the J end lost 4 bases, and 17 bases lay between the germline ends. The CDR3 loop spans 15 amino acids. Germline lookup yields CDR1 SGHTA and CDR2 FQGNSA. CDR3 residues: CASSTGLAPLETQYF. The CDR3, as DNA: TGTGCCAGCAGCACAGGTCTCGCCCCCTTAGAGACCCAGTACTTC.

The chain is built from TRBV7-2 and TRBJ2-4; TRBD1 matches 7 bases. V shed 7 bases, J shed 3 bases, and the junction held 6 bases outside the gene matches. In germline, CDR1 is SGHTA, CDR2 FQGNSA. The CDR3 sequence is 14 residues long. The CDR3 nucleotides read TGTGCCAGCACCGACAGGGCAGGCAAAAACATTCAGTACTTC. Amino acid sequence: CASTDRAGKNIQYF.

The chain carries TRBV29-1 and TRBJ1-1, with D unclear. The germline V gene has CDR1 SQVTM and CDR2 ANQGSEA. Trimming took 4 bases from V and 6 from J, leaving 15 bases between them. This CDR3 contains 13 residues. The CDR3 coding sequence is TGCAGCGTTGCAAAAACCTCCCGGGCTGAAGCTTTCTTT. This sequence encodes CSVAKTSRAEAFF.

As concerns this clone: At the DNA level, this CDR3 is encoded by other sequences in the same sample as well. V and J are TRBV19 and TRBJ1-1; 7 bases are a match to TRBD1. Germline V gene sequence: CDR1 LNHDA, CDR2 SQIVND (reference sequence). The V gene end was trimmed by 5 bases and the J gene end by 2 bases; junction bases not matched to a gene: 2. This CDR3 contains 13 residues. CDR3 DNA sequence: TGTGCCAGTAGTGACAGGGTTAACACTGAAGCTTTCTTT. It translates to CASSDRVNTEAFF.

The rearrangement uses TRBV27 and TRBJ1-2, with 9 bases matching TRBD1. This CDR3 has 17 residues. Germline CDR1 MNHEY, CDR2 SMNVEV (reference sequence). Germline trimming cut 6 bases from V and 3 bases from J; bases unmatched to any gene: 14. CDR3 DNA sequence: TGTGCCAGCAGGAGTCTCCAACCGGGACAGGGCCACTATGGCTACACCTTC. It specifies CASRSLQPGQGHYGYTF.

The chain links TRBV19 to TRBJ1-4; D gene unclear. The CDR3 is 15 amino acids. CDR1 is LNHDA, CDR2 SQIVND, per germline (reference sequence). Trimming removed 1 base at V and 7 bases at J, with 13 bases between. The CDR3 DNA follows: TGTGCCAGTAGTATAGGTGCGGGAGGAGCTGAAAAACTGTTTTTT. This encodes CASSIGAGGAEKLFF.

A note on this clone: Other DNA sequences in this sample translate to the same CDR3. This chain links TRBV27 with TRBJ2-1, with a weak D call TRBD2 (6 bases). V was trimmed by 3 bases and J by 0 bases, leaving 9 bases between them. Germline V gene data show CDR1 as MNHEY and CDR2 as SMNVEV (reference sequence). The CDR3 is 15 residues long. The CDR3 loop reads CASSLGGSSYNEQFF. In DNA, the CDR3 is TGTGCCAGCAGTTTGGGGGGAAGCTCCTACAATGAGCAGTTCTTC.

This clone has only a few counts. V is TRBV27 and J is TRBJ2-7; a possible D gene is TRBD2 (5 bases). This CDR3 has 14 residues. V lost 3 bases to trimming and J lost 0 bases, with 9 bases between them. Germline lookup yields CDR1 MNHEY and CDR2 SMNVEV (reference sequence). For the CDR3, the DNA is TGTGCCAGCAGTTTCGGGGAGAGCTCCTACGAGCAGTACTTC. Translating it yields CASSFGESSYEQYF.

The V and J genes are TRBV5-6 and TRBJ1-2, with 9 nucleotides matching TRBD1. The germline V gene has CDR1 SGHDT and CDR2 YYEEEE. With 4 bases clipped from V and 4 bases from J, the junction kept 8 bases outside the gene matches. The CDR3 runs 15 residues. CDR3 bases: TGTGCCAGCAGCCCCTCGGGGACAGGGAGCTATGGCTACACCTTC. Its protein product is CASSPSGTGSYGYTF.